This T cell receptor (beta chain) was profiled in a study of T cell responses to AZD1222 COVID-19 vaccine. On this clone: What it binds is unknown.

General study findings and limits: White British donors predominated, females outnumbered males, and clonal diversity was possibly underestimated.

Some clones are missing from TCRdb's copy, which holds only in-frame ones; the method was immunoSEQ multiplex PCR. The data hold approximately 150,000 clones, with 85% to 95% observed a single time. The sequence was collected from an adult in good health. The sequenced sample was peripheral blood, obtained on day 0 of AZD1222 vaccination.

The CDR3: CASSSDRGGSLTEAFF. CDR3 in DNA: TGTGCCAGCAGCTCTGACAGAGGAGGATCTCTCACTGAAGCTTTCTTT. V and J are TRBV5-5 and TRBJ1-1, with D perhaps matching TRBD1 (5 bases). This CDR3 spans 16 amino acids. V lost 3 bases and J 4 bases, leaving 19 bases between the germline ends. CDR1 SGHKS and CDR2 YYEKEE come from the germline V gene (reference sequence).